These 5 T cell receptor beta chains share one sample of origin, sequenced in a study of blood T cell repertoires in COVID-19 (dated by TCRdb to 2020 to 2022). Libraries were constructed by the immunoSEQ multiplex PCR assay. In TCRdb, the immuneACCESS table is reduced to in-frame sequences with V and J assigned. These tables do not hold every clone; where another copy was compared, an unresolved V gene accounts for under half, and the others remain unexplained. The sample table shows 150,000 to 200,000 clones, and 86% are seen once. The biggest ten clones account for approximately 6.5% of the sample. Sequencing input: peripheral blood. These receptors originate from an elderly woman in a cohort sampled during active or convalescent COVID-19.

The chain employs TRBV7-2 and TRBJ1-1; D gene unclear. Germline V gene sequence: CDR1 SGHTA, CDR2 FQGNSA. The ends were cut back, 4 bases at V and 0 bases at J, with 24 bases in the middle. This CDR3 is built from 19 residues. As DNA, the CDR3 is TGTGCCAGCAGCTCCCCCTCTAATTGGGGAGGACGAGTGAACACTGAAGCTTTCTTT. It encodes CASSSPSNWGGRVNTEAFF.

This clone was picked up a small number of times. CDR3 sequence reads: CASSRIGTGSYQPQHF. As DNA, the CDR3 is TGTGCCAGCAGTCGAATCGGGACAGGGAGCTATCAGCCCCAGCATTTT. This chain links TRBV27 with TRBJ1-5, with 9 bases lining up with TRBD1. Unmatched junction bases numbered 10, after V lost 5 bases and J lost 5 bases. Germline assignment: CDR1 MNHEY and CDR2 SMNVEV (reference sequence). This CDR3 contains 16 residues.

The chain combines TRBV19 with TRBJ2-2; no reliable D call. Germline V gene data show CDR1 as LNHDA and CDR2 as SQIVND (reference sequence). This CDR3 spans 15 amino acids. V was trimmed by 4 bases and J by 6 bases, leaving 15 bases between them. The CDR3 nucleotides are TGTGCCAGTAGTACCACCGCTAGGTGGGCCGGGGAGCTGTTTTTT. It codes for CASSTTARWAGELFF.

The CDR3 DNA is TGCGCCAGCAGTGAAGTGTTCGGAGGAAACACTGAAGCTTTCTTT. Its translation is CASSEVFGGNTEAFF. V and J are TRBV10-2 and TRBJ1-1; no clear D gene. This CDR3 has 15 residues. V was clipped by 3 bases and J by 2 bases, with 13 bases between them. CDR1 and CDR2 from the germline V gene are WSHSY and SAAADI.

The CDR3 loop is CASSVAGGTSGDTQYF. In DNA form, the CDR3 reads TGTGCCAGCAGCGTCGCGGGAGGGACTAGCGGGGATACGCAGTATTTT. This chain joins TRBV9 and TRBJ2-3; 12 bases fit TRBD2. Looked up from germline, CDR1 is SGDLS and CDR2 is YYNGEE. V lost 2 bases and J lost 6; bases outside the gene matches: 7. The CDR3 has 16 residues.